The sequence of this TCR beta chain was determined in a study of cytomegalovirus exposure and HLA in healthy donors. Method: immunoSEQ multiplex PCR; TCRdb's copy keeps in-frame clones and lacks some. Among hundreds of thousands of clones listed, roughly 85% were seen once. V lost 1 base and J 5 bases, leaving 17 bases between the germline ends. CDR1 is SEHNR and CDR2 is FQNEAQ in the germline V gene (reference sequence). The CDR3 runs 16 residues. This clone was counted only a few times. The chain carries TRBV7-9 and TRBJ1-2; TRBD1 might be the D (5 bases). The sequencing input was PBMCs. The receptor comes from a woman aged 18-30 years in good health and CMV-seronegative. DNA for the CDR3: TGTGCCAGCAGCTTAGGGTCGTCAGGGCCGACTTATGGCTACACCTTC. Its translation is CASSLGSSGPTYGYTF.